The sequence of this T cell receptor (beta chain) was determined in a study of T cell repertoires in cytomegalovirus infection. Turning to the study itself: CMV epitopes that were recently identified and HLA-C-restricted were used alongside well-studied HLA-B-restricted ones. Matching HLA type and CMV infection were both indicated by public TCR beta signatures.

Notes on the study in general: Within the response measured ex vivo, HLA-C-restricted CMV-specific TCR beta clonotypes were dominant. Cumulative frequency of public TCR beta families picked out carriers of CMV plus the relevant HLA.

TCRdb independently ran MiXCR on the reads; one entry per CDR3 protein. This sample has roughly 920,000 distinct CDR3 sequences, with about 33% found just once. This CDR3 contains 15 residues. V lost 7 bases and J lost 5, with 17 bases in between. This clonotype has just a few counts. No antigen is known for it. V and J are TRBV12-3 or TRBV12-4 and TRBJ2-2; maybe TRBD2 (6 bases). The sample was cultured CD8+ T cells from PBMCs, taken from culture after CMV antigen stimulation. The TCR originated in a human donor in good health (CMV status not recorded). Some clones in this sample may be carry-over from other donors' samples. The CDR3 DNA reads TGTGCCAGCAACCTTCCCCGGGGGTCTACCGGGGAGCTGTTTTTT. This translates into CASNLPRGSTGELFF.